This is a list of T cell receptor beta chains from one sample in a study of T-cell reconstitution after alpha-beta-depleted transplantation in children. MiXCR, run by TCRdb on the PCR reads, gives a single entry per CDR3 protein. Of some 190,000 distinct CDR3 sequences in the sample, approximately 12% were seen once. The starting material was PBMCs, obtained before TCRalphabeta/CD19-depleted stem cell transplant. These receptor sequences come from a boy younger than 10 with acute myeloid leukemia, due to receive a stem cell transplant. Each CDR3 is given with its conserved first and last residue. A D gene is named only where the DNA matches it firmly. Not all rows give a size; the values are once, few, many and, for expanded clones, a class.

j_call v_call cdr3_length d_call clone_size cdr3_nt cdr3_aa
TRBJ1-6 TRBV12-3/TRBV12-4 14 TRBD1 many TGTGCCAGCAGTTTACAGGGGGATTATTCACCCCTCCACTTT CASSLQGDYSPLHF
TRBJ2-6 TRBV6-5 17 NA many TGTGCCAGCACCGGACAGCACCCGTACTCTGGGGCCAACGTCCTGACTTTC CASTGQHPYSGANVLTF
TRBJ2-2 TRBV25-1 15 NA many TGTGCCAGCAGTGATACTCAGGGGAACACCGGGGAGCTGTTTTTT CASSDTQGNTGELFF
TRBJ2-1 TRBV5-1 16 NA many TGCGCCAGCAGCTTGGGGCACCATAGCTCCTACAATGAGCAGTTCTTC CASSLGHHSSYNEQFF
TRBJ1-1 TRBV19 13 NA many TGTGCCAGTAGTATATCGGGGAACACTGAAGCTTTCTTT CASSISGNTEAFF
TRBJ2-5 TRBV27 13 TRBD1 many TGTGCCAGCAGTATTAACAGGGGGGAGACCCAGTACTTC CASSINRGETQYF
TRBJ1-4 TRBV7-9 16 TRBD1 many TGTGCCAGCAGCTTTCCCAGGACAGGAACTAATGAAAAACTGTTTTTT CASSFPRTGTNEKLFF
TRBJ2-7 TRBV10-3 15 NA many TGTGCCATCAGGCCCCGCGCCGGACAGAGCCACGAGCAGTACTTC CAIRPRAGQSHEQYF
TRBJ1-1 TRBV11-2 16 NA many TGTGCCAGCAGCTTAGATCATAGGATTATGAACACTGAAGCTTTCTTT CASSLDHRIMNTEAFF
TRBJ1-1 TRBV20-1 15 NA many TGCAGTGCCGACCTCTCCTCGGTTCTGAACACTGAAGCTTTCTTT CSADLSSVLNTEAFF
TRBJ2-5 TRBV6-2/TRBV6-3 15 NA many TGTGCCAGCAGTTACGGTGGGACCCACAGAGGGACCCAGTACTTC CASSYGGTHRGTQYF
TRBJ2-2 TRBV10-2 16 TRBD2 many TGCGCCAGCAGGGACAGAGCGGGGGGTGACACCGGGGAGCTGTTTTTT CASRDRAGGDTGELFF
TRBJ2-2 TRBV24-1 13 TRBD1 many TGTGCCACCAGTGATCCAGGGGGCCGGGAGCTGTTTTTT CATSDPGGRELFF
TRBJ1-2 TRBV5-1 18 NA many TGCGCCAGCAGCTTGGGCTTCACGATGACAGCCTATAACTATGGCTACACCTTC CASSLGFTMTAYNYGYTF
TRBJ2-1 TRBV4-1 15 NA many TGCGCCAGCAGCCAAGGGAAGGGACTCGGGAATGAGCAGTTCTTC CASSQGKGLGNEQFF
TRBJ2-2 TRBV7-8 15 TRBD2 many TGTGCCAGCAGTTATAGCGGGGGGGCCAGCGGGGAGCTGTTTTTT CASSYSGGASGELFF
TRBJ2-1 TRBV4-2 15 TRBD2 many TGTGCCAGCAGCCAAAGGGCGGGAGTAAGAAATGAGCAGTTCTTC CASSQRAGVRNEQFF
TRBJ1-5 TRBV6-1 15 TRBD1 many TGTGCCAGCAGAAACCGACAGGGAAGCAATCAGCCCCAGCATTTT CASRNRQGSNQPQHF
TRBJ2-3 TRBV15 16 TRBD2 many TGTGCCACCAGCAGGACCCCGGGACTAGCAATAGATACGCAGTATTTT CATSRTPGLAIDTQYF
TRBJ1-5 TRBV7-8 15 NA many TGTGCCAGCAGCCTCCGGACGGGGGGGGGCCAGCCCCAGCATTTT CASSLRTGGGQPQHF
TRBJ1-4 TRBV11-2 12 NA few TGTGCCAGCAGTTACGCGGGGGAAAAACTGTTTTTT CASSYAGEKLFF
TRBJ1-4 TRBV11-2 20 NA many TGTGCCAGCAGCTTAGGGTTGTCGGATCTTGTAGGTGCAACTAATGAAAAACTGTTTTTT CASSLGLSDLVGATNEKLFF
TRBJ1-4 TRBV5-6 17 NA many TGTGCCAGCAGCCTCCTACTAGGAGGGGGAACTAATGAAAAACTGTTTTTT CASSLLLGGGTNEKLFF
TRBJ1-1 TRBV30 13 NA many TGTGCCTGGAAGGCAGGGAGGAACACTGAAGCTTTCTTT CAWKAGRNTEAFF
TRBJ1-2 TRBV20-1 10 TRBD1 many TGCAACACCGGGACAGGGGAACGCACCTTC CNTGTGERTF
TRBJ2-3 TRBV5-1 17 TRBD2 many TGCGCCAGCAGCTTGGGTCGGCTAGCGGGCCACCGGGATACGCAGTATTTT CASSLGRLAGHRDTQYF
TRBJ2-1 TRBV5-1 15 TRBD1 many TGCGCCACCGCATTTACCGGGACAGGGGACAATGAGCAGTTCTTC CATAFTGTGDNEQFF
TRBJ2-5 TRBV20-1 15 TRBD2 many TGCAGTGCTAGAAGCCCTAGCGGGAAACAAGAGACCCAGTACTTC CSARSPSGKQETQYF
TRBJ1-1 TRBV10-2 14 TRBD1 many TGCGCCAGCAGTGAATTGGGACAGCCTACTGAAGCTTTCTTT CASSELGQPTEAFF
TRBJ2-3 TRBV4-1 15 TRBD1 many TGCGCCAGCAGCCTCGGACAGGTCAGCACAGATACGCAGTATTTT CASSLGQVSTDTQYF
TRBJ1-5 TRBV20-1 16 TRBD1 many TGCAGTGCTAGTTCCTCAGGGGGTCTATCGAATCAGCCCCAGCATTTT CSASSSGGLSNQPQHF
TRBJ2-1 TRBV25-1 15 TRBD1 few TGTGCCAGCAGTGAAGACTACAGGGGGAGGCATGAGCAGTTCTTC CASSEDYRGRHEQFF
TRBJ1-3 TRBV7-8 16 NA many TGTGCCAGCACGGGCAGGGTAACACTCTCTGGAAACACCATATATTTT CASTGRVTLSGNTIYF
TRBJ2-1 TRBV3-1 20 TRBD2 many TGTGCCAGCCGCCAGGGTGGGACTAGCGGGAGCCTGACCGTATACAATGAGCAGTTCTTC CASRQGGTSGSLTVYNEQFF
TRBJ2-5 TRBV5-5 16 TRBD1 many TGTGCCAGCAGCACGACCAAGGACAGGTTGCGGGAGACCCAGTACTTC CASSTTKDRLRETQYF
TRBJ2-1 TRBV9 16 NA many TGTGCCAGCAGCCACCCGACAGAACCGGCGGGCAATGAGCAGTTCTTC CASSHPTEPAGNEQFF
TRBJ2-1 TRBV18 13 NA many TGTGCCAGCAGCCCGTCCTCCTACAATGAGCAGTTCTTC CASSPSSYNEQFF
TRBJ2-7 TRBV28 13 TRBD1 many TGTGCCAGCAGGACAGGGAGCTCCTACGAGCAGTACTTC CASRTGSSYEQYF
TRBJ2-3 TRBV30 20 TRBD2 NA TGTGCCTGGAGTCCAGGGAGGAACATTGTGGGGACTAGCGGCGCAGATACGCAGTATTTT CAWSPGRNIVGTSGADTQYF
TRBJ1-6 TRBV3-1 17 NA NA TGTGCCACCACCGGGGGGCGGTCGAGCTCCTATAATTCACCCCTCCACTTT CATTGGRSSSYNSPLHF
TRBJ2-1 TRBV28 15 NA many TGTGCCAGCAGTCCTAGCTTCTGGTCCTACAATGAGCAGTTCTTC CASSPSFWSYNEQFF
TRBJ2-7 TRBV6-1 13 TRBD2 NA TGTGCCAGCAGCCGGACTAGCGGCCACGAGCAGTACTTC CASSRTSGHEQYF
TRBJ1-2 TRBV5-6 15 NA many TGTGCCAGCAGCTTGGCACAGGTGAGAGGGTATGGCTACACCTTC CASSLAQVRGYGYTF
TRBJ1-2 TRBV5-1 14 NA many TGCGCCAGCAGCTTGGGCCCCTCGGACAGAACCTACACCTTC CASSLGPSDRTYTF
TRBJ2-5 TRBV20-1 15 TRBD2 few TGCAGTGCCCACCTCGGGTGGGAGGGGATGGAGACCCAGTACTTC CSAHLGWEGMETQYF
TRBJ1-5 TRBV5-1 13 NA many TGCGCCAGCAGCTTGGGCCCGGATCAGCCCCAGCATTTT CASSLGPDQPQHF
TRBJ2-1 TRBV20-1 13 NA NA TGCAGTGCTAGAGGTCCCGGCTACAATGAGCAGTTCTTC CSARGPGYNEQFF
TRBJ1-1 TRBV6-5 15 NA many TGTGCCAGCAGGATATCGGGAGGGCTCAACACTGAAGCTTTCTTT CASRISGGLNTEAFF
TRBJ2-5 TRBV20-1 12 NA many TGCAGTGCTACGCGGGGCCAAGAGACCCAGTACTTC CSATRGQETQYF
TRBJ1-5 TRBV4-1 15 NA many TGCGCCAGCAGCCAAGAACGGCAGGGGAATCAGCCCCAGCATTTT CASSQERQGNQPQHF
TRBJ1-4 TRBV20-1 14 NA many TGCAGTGCTAGAGGAGACCCAACTAATGAAAAACTGTTTTTT CSARGDPTNEKLFF
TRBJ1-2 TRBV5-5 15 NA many TGTGCCAGCAGCTTTCCCGGGCGGAGTAACTATGGCTACACCTTC CASSFPGRSNYGYTF
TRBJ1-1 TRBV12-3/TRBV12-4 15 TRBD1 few TGTGCCAGCAGCGCGACAGGGGCCGATAACACTGAAGCTTTCTTT CASSATGADNTEAFF
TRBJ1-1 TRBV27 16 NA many TGTGCCAGCAGTTTCCACAGGAGAGAGATGAACACTGAAGCTTTCTTT CASSFHRREMNTEAFF
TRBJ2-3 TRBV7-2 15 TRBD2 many TGTGCCAGCAGGACTAGCGGGGGGGCCCTAGATACGCAGTATTTT CASRTSGGALDTQYF
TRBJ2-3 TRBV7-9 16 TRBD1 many TGTGCCAGCAGCGCCCGGGGACAGGGGGCTTCGGATACGCAGTATTTT CASSARGQGASDTQYF
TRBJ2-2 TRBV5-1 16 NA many TGCGCCAGCGCAGCCTACGGACGTCGGAACACCGGGGAGCTGTTTTTT CASAAYGRRNTGELFF